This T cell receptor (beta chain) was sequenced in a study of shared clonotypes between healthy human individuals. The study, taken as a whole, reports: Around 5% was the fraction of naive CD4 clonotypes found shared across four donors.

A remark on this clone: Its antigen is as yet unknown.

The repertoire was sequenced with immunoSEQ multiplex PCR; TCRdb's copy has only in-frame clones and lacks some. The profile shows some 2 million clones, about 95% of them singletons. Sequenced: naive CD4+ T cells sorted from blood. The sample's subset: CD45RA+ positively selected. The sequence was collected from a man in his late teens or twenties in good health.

As DNA, the CDR3 is TGTGCCAGCAGTGCAAATTATCGGGAAAAACTGTTTTTT. Amino acids: CASSANYREKLFF. This chain links TRBV28 with TRBJ1-4, with unresolved D. Germline CDR1 is MDHEN and CDR2 is SYDVKM. This CDR3 comprises 13 residues. V lost 5 bases and J lost 8, with 12 bases in between.